This T cell receptor (beta chain) was sequenced for a study of a mutant IDH1 vaccine in newly diagnosed glioma. Overall study: Patients got their first vaccination 4-6 weeks after radiotherapy alone, or with temozolomide cycles. The treated group averaged approximately 42 years old and was roughly 60% male, about 40% female. The earlier regimen, radiotherapy, temozolomide, or both, was most often both.

Time point of the sample: week 35, safety follow-up. Doses consisted of 300 ug of mutant IDH1 20-mer peptide each, paired with topical imiquimod. Some clones are missing from TCRdb's copy, which holds only in-frame ones; the method was immunoSEQ multiplex PCR. Of around 70,000 clones detected, approximately 88% appear once; the ten largest clones hold more than 10%. On this clone itself: As yet, its antigen is unknown.

This CDR3 region has 10 residues. V was trimmed by 8 bases and J by 5 bases, leaving 5 bases between them. Germline CDR1 and CDR2: LNHNV and YYDKDF (reference sequence). The V and J genes are TRBV15 and TRBJ2-3; D is uncertain. This TCR derives from a man aged 18 to 35 with glioma. Sample: PBMCs, taken from a glioma patient whose treatment included an IDH1 peptide vaccine. The CDR3 nucleotides are TGTGCCACCCGTGGAGATACGCAGTATTTT. Its translation: CATRGDTQYF.